These 18 T cell receptor beta chains came from one sample sequenced in a study of T cells in Graves' hyperthyroidism and ophthalmopathy. RNA transcripts yielded amplified TCR beta CDR3 regions. The HTBI primer set drove a first-round RT-PCR of the TCR CDR3. MiXCR, run by TCRdb on the multiplex PCR reads, gives a single entry per CDR3 protein. The sample has 450,000 to 700,000 distinct CDR3 sequences; 35% to 55% are singletons. Specimen: peripheral blood or thyroid tissue (not recorded which). These receptor sequences come from an adult woman with Graves' disease, either hyperthyroidism or ophthalmopathy (not recorded which).

At least ten counts were recorded for this clonotype. Given the absence of the conserved phenylalanine or tryptophan at the CDR3 end, a read error is likely. V usage is TRBV29-1 and J usage is TRBJ1-1, with D maybe TRBD1 (5 bases). The germline V and J ends were trimmed by 4 bases and 10 bases, with 10 bases remaining between them. CDR1 and CDR2 (germline): SQVTM, ANQGSEA. The CDR3 is made up of 10 amino acids. The CDR3 sequence is CSVGDLGAFL. CDR3 nucleotide sequence: TGCAGCGTTGGGGACCTGGGAGCTTTCCTT.

The rearrangement links TRBV25-1 to TRBJ2-7, with 7 bases lining up with TRBD2. Germline V gives CDR1 MGHDK, CDR2 SYGVNS. J gave up 2 bases and V 6 bases, and 7 bases lay outside the gene matches. This CDR3 region has 14 residues. In DNA form, the CDR3 reads TGTGCCAGCAGGGGGGGGAACCTCCCCTACGAGCAGTACTTC. Protein sequence: CASRGGNLPYEQYF.

The V gene is TRBV19, the J gene TRBJ2-5; 8 nucleotides line up with TRBD1. This CDR3 comprises 13 residues. Germline CDR1 is LNHDA and CDR2 is SQIVND (reference sequence). Losses at the gene ends were 8 bases for V and 5 bases for J; bases not matched to a gene: 7. This chain's CDR3 is CASSTGEAETQYF. In nucleotides, the CDR3 is TGTGCCAGTTCGACAGGGGAGGCGGAGACCCAGTACTTC. Together with reference TRBV19 and TRBJ2-5, the CDR3 gives the full variable domain: DGGITQSPKYLFRKEGQNVTLSCEQNLNHDAMYWYRQDPGQGLRLIYYSQIVNDFQKGDIAEGYSVSREKKESFPLTVTSAQKNPTAFYLCASSTGEAETQYFGPGTRLLVL.

The chain links TRBV7-3 to TRBJ1-2, with 7 nucleotides matching TRBD1. CDR1 SGHTA and CDR2 FQGTGA come from the germline V gene. This CDR3 has 14 residues. After removal of 2 bases from V and 7 bases from J, the junction contained 7 bases not matched to a gene. The CDR3 protein is CASSLRQGMSGYTF. CDR3 nucleotide sequence: TGTGCCAGCAGCTTACGACAGGGCATGAGTGGCTACACCTTC.

In regard to this clonotype: The junction and the germline gene differ at one end; a read error may be behind it. V is TRBV5-6 and J is TRBJ2-7, with TRBD2 matching over 8 bases. CDR1 SGHDT and CDR2 YYEEEE come from the germline V gene. The CDR3 loop spans 17 amino acids. In DNA form, the CDR3 reads TGTGCCAGCCAAGGACCCAAACGGGGAACTAGCGGTTACGAGCAGTGCTTC. As protein: CASQGPKRGTSGYEQCF.

This clonotype is a singleton in its sample. The chain couples TRBV9 to TRBJ1-2, with D possibly being TRBD1 (6 bases). Germline assignment: CDR1 SGDLS and CDR2 YYNGEE. The CDR3 has 13 amino acids. V was pared by 0 bases and J by 10 bases, with 13 bases between. CDR3 nucleotides: TGTGCCAGCAGCGTAGGCAGGGGTGCTGACTACACCTTC. Protein: CASSVGRGADYTF.

This clonotype was picked up many times. The chain couples TRBV6-5 to TRBJ2-5; 7 bases align to TRBD2. Germline loops: CDR1 MNHEY, CDR2 SVGAGI. The CDR3 length is 15 residues. V dropped 2 bases and J dropped 5; count of bases not matched to a gene: 8. CDR3 loop: CASSYTPGGGETQYF. The CDR3 DNA reads TGTGCCAGCAGTTACACCCCGGGGGGAGGGGAGACCCAGTACTTC.

The rearrangement links TRBV5-1 to TRBJ1-1; 7 bases are a match to TRBD1. Germline CDR1 is SGHRS and CDR2 is YFSETQ. The CDR3 consists of 14 residues. Trimming removed 6 bases from V and 0 bases from J; junction bases left unmatched: 5. CDR3 DNA sequence: TGCGCCAGCATCGCAGGGGGTTTGAACACTGAAGCTTTCTTT. It translates to CASIAGGLNTEAFF.

This clonotype has a count of ten or more. V gene TRBV5-1 combines with J gene TRBJ2-7, with 9 bases identical to TRBD1. CDR3 length: 15 residues. J gave up 3 bases and V 1 base, and 5 bases lay outside the gene matches. Germline assignment: CDR1 SGHRS and CDR2 YFSETQ. Written as DNA, the CDR3 is TGCGCCAGCAGCTTGTCCGGGACAGGGATCTACGAGCAGTACTTC. It codes for CASSLSGTGIYEQYF.

The chain uses TRBV11-2 and TRBJ1-5; TRBD1 matches 9 bases. Germline V CDR1 and CDR2: SGHAT, FQNNGV. With V trimmed by 1 base and J by 14 bases, 6 bases remained unmatched. The CDR3 sequence is 13 residues long. CDR3 nucleotides: TGTGCCAGCAGCTTAGGACGACAGGGGGTCAAGCATTTT. It codes for CASSLGRQGVKHF.

Concerning this clonotype itself: A read error may explain this, as a much larger clone is one base away. The chain employs TRBV12-3 or TRBV12-4 and TRBJ1-6; 8 positions agree with TRBD1. The CDR3 sequence is 15 residues long. Trimming took 11 bases from V and 4 from J; bases not matched to a gene: 10. DNA for the CDR3: TGTGCCGGCAAGACAGGGGCTTTATATAATTCACCCCTCCACTTT. Its protein is CAGKTGALYNSPLHF.

The gene calls are TRBV6-1 and TRBJ1-5; 11 positions agree with TRBD1. The germline V gene encodes CDR1 MNHNS and CDR2 SASEGT. The CDR3 contains 11 residues. J was trimmed by 11 bases and V by 9 bases; bases with no gene match: 3. The CDR3 DNA reads as TGTGCCAGTTCGGGACAGGGGGCCCAGCATTTT. Translated, it gives CASSGQGAQHF.

The gene calls are TRBV6-6 and TRBJ2-5, with D unresolved. This CDR3 is 13 amino acids long. V lost 8 bases, J lost 1 base, and 11 bases lay in between. CDR1 MNHNY and CDR2 SVGAGI come from the germline V gene (reference sequence). The CDR3 DNA reads TGTGCCAGCGGTCGAAGTATCCAAGAGACCCAGTACTTC. Amino acid sequence: CASGRSIQETQYF.

The CDR3: CASSATGESPLHF. The DNA for the CDR3 is TGTGCCAGTAGTGCCACAGGGGAATCACCCCTCCACTTT. This chain links TRBV19 with TRBJ1-6, with TRBD1 identical over 7 bases. V shed 5 bases and J 10 bases; nucleotides not matched to a gene: 5. This CDR3 has 13 residues. CDR1 is LNHDA, CDR2 SQIVND, per germline (reference sequence).

This rearrangement joins TRBV19 to TRBJ2-3; 7 bases align to TRBD2. Germline CDR1 LNHDA, CDR2 SQIVND (reference sequence). Unmatched junction bases numbered 11, after V lost 7 bases and J lost 4 bases. The CDR3 is made up of 15 amino acids. The CDR3 sequence is CASTPGGDRPDTQYF. The CDR3, as DNA: TGTGCCAGTACCCCGGGAGGCGACAGACCAGATACGCAGTATTTT.

This clonotype showed up many times. This chain links TRBV7-2 with TRBJ2-7; TRBD1 aligns across 7 bases. The junction had 8 bases not matched to a gene; V was cut back by 5 bases and J by 4 bases. CDR3 size: 14 residues. CDR1 and CDR2 (germline): SGHTA, FQGNSA. CDR3 sequence reads: CASSARTGGYEQYF. As DNA, the CDR3 is TGTGCCAGCAGCGCTCGGACAGGAGGATACGAGCAGTACTTC. The variable domain in full, completed from reference TRBV7-2 and TRBJ2-7, reads GAGVSQSPSNKVTEKGKDVELRCDPISGHTALYWYRQSLGQGLEFLIYFQGNSAPDKSGLPSDRFSAERTGGSVSTLTIQRTQQEDSAVYLCASSARTGGYEQYFGPGTRLTVT.

Points on this clonotype: The germline gene is not matched at one end of the junction; a read error may be the cause. The chain uses TRBV6-5 and TRBJ1-5; perhaps TRBD1 as D (5 bases). The CDR3 covers 13 residues. Germline CDR1 is MNHEY and CDR2 is SVGAGI. As DNA, the CDR3 is TGTGCCAGCAAGGAGGGGCAAAGACAGCACCAGCATTTT. Translating it yields CASKEGQRQHQHF.

This clonotype was observed a handful of times. CDR3 loop: CAWTLKSPGHQPQHF. The DNA of the CDR3 is TGTGCCTGGACCCTCAAATCCCCAGGGCACCAGCCCCAGCATTTT. This chain links TRBV30 with TRBJ1-5; D may be TRBD1 (5 bases). V was shortened by 4 bases and J by 7 bases, with 20 bases between the two germline ends. The CDR3 is 15 residues long. Germline V gene data show CDR1 as GTSNPN and CDR2 as SVGIG (reference sequence).